These 24 T cell receptor beta chains originate from one sample sequenced in a study of T-cell reconstitution after alpha-beta-depleted transplantation in children. This sample's TCRbeta library carried unique molecular identifier barcodes. TCRdb reprocessed the PCR reads with MiXCR, giving one entry per CDR3 protein. The sample includes 250,000 to 350,000 distinct CDR3 sequences, 9.9% of them seen just once. The input for sequencing was PBMCs from the stem cell graft donor, taken from the stem cell graft. All receptors derive from a human donor who donated a stem cell graft to a child with SCID.

The chain links TRBV10-3 to TRBJ2-5; TRBD2 aligns across 7 bases. Germline loops: CDR1 ENHRY, CDR2 SYGVKD. V lost 5 bases to trimming and J lost 5 bases; unmatched junction nucleotides: 5. The CDR3 contains 13 residues. DNA of the CDR3: TGTGCCATCAGTATGGGGCGGGGGGAGACCCAGTACTTC. Translation gives CAISMGRGETQYF.

The chain combines TRBV4-1 with TRBJ2-1, with D perhaps TRBD1 or TRBD2 (6 bases each). CDR3 length: 16 residues. V lost 2 bases and J lost 0, with 11 bases in between. Germline CDR1 and CDR2: MGHRA and YSYEKL. This chain's CDR3 is CASSQRRGASYNEQFF. CDR3 sequence (DNA): TGCGCCAGCAGCCAAAGGAGGGGGGCCTCCTACAATGAGCAGTTCTTC.

The rearrangement joins TRBV7-9 to TRBJ1-1, with D possibly being TRBD1 (6 bases). V was clipped by 5 bases and J by 0 bases, with 10 bases between them. This CDR3 has 14 residues. Germline V gene data show CDR1 as SEHNR and CDR2 as FQNEAQ (reference sequence). In nucleotides, the CDR3 is TGTGCCAGCAGCGGGGGCAGGGTGAACACTGAAGCTTTCTTT. Its translation is CASSGGRVNTEAFF.

This clonotype was observed a handful of times. The rearrangement joins TRBV7-9 to TRBJ1-3; 7 bases agree with TRBD1. Trimming took 5 bases from V and 8 from J; bases not matched to a gene: 9. Per the germline V gene, CDR1 is SEHNR and CDR2 is FQNEAQ (reference sequence). The CDR3 is 14 residues long. The CDR3 nucleotides read TGTGCCAGCAGCCCGGGACAGTTGGGGGACACCATATATTTT. Its translation is CASSPGQLGDTIYF.

This clonotype was seen at least ten times. Written as DNA, the CDR3 is TGCAGCGTTGAAAGGAGGGACGGCTACACCTTC. Amino acid sequence: CSVERRDGYTF. The V call is TRBV29-1, the J call TRBJ1-2; D possibly corresponds to TRBD1 (5 bases). This CDR3 is built from 11 residues. Trimming took 2 bases from V and 8 from J, leaving 9 bases between them. Germline loops: CDR1 SQVTM, CDR2 ANQGSEA.

This clonotype was seen repeatedly, ten times or more. The chain has TRBV5-1 and TRBJ1-5, with D uncertain. Germline lookup yields CDR1 SGHRS and CDR2 YFSETQ. The CDR3 covers 13 residues. Trimming removed 0 bases at V and 3 bases at J, with 4 bases between. The CDR3 protein is CASSLAFNQPQHF. CDR3 nucleotide sequence: TGCGCCAGCAGCTTGGCGTTCAATCAGCCCCAGCATTTT.

This clonotype appeared a single time. The chain couples TRBV6-6 to TRBJ1-3; D remains unclear. The CDR3 covers 13 residues. V lost 4 bases, J lost 4 bases, and 8 bases lay in between. Germline V lookup: CDR1 MNHNY, CDR2 SVGAGI (reference sequence). The CDR3 reads CASSSAEGNTIYF. DNA of the CDR3: TGTGCCAGCAGTTCAGCGGAGGGAAACACCATATATTTT.

The chain is built from TRBV7-2 and TRBJ2-1; maybe TRBD2 (5 bases). The CDR3 has 14 residues. From germline, CDR1 is SGHTA and CDR2 FQGNSA. V lost 6 bases and J 10 bases, leaving 19 bases between the germline ends. In DNA form, the CDR3 reads TGTGCCAGCAGATTCATGGACTCCCCCACGGAGCAGTTCTTC. Translating it yields CASRFMDSPTEQFF.

V is TRBV21-1 and J is TRBJ2-3; no check of the table's D call, TRBD1, against the DNA was made. TRBV21-1 corresponds to a pseudogene. The CDR3 contains 15 residues. DNA of the CDR3: TGTGCCAGCAGCAAAGCTAAAGGGGGCACAGATACGCAGTATTTT. Its translation: CASSKAKGGTDTQYF.

The chain couples TRBV7-2 to TRBJ2-1; a weak D match, TRBD2 (6 bases). CDR1 SGHTA and CDR2 FQGNSA come from the germline V gene. The CDR3 has 15 amino acids. V gave up 2 bases and J gave up 8 bases, with 16 bases separating them. CDR3 residues: CASSLHPTPGDEQFF. As DNA, the CDR3 is TGTGCCAGCAGCTTACACCCGACGCCGGGGGATGAGCAGTTCTTC.

This clonotype was seen a few times. The chain has TRBV11-2 and TRBJ2-5; 10 bases line up with TRBD2. With 1 base clipped from V and 1 base from J, the junction kept 9 bases outside the gene matches. Germline CDR1 reads SGHAT; CDR2 reads FQNNGV. This CDR3 has 18 amino acids. The CDR3 DNA reads as TGTGCCAGCAGCTTAGTTGGGAGCGGGGGGGGATTCCAAGAGACCCAGTACTTC. Amino acid sequence: CASSLVGSGGGFQETQYF.

This clonotype occurred many times. V gene TRBV27 combines with J gene TRBJ2-7; 7 nucleotides line up with TRBD1. The CDR3 runs 13 residues. Trimming took 3 bases from V and 6 from J; bases not matched to a gene: 5. The germline gives CDR1 MNHEY, CDR2 SMNVEV (reference sequence). CDR3 in amino acids: CASSLNRGSEQYF. CDR3 nucleotides: TGTGCCAGCAGTTTGAACAGGGGAAGCGAGCAGTACTTC.

This chain links TRBV4-1 with TRBJ2-3; 8 positions agree with TRBD2. The CDR3 has 15 residues. CDR1 is MGHRA and CDR2 is YSYEKL in the germline V gene. With V trimmed by 5 bases and J by 3 bases, 7 bases remained unmatched. DNA of the CDR3: TGCGCCAGCAGCTACAGCGGGGGCCAAACAGATACGCAGTATTTT. Translated: CASSYSGGQTDTQYF.

The rearrangement uses TRBV20-1 and TRBJ2-7; no firm D call. V gave up 4 bases and J gave up 6 bases, with 16 bases separating them. This CDR3 region has 13 residues. Germline V lookup: CDR1 DFQATT, CDR2 SNEGSKA (reference sequence). CDR3 in amino acids: CSATELSSGEQYF. The CDR3 coding sequence is TGCAGTGCTACCGAGCTCAGCTCGGGCGAGCAGTACTTC.

This clonotype has just a few counts. J is TRBJ2-1 and V is TRBV12-3 or TRBV12-4; TRBD1 matches 8 bases. The CDR3 sequence is 15 residues long. The V gene end was trimmed by 6 bases and the J gene end by 0 bases; junction bases not matched to a gene: 4. The CDR3 spells CASRTGTGSYNEQFF. The CDR3 bases are TGTGCCAGCAGAACCGGGACAGGCTCCTACAATGAGCAGTTCTTC.

A few counts support this clonotype. The chain is built from TRBV14 and TRBJ1-4; a weak D match, TRBD1 (6 bases). V was trimmed by 5 bases and J by 4 bases, leaving 11 bases between them. This CDR3 has 14 residues. Germline CDR1 reads SGHDN; CDR2 reads FVKESK. CDR3 sequence (DNA): TGTGCCAGCAGCTTCAGAGGGGGTAATGAAAAACTGTTTTTT. Translated, it gives CASSFRGGNEKLFF.

This clonotype appeared a few times. The CDR3 nucleotides are TGCGCCAGCAGCCAATACGTGGAAGTCGAGCAGTACTTC. It translates to CASSQYVEVEQYF. The chain couples TRBV4-1 to TRBJ2-7; D not certain. V lost 2 bases and J lost 6, with 11 bases in between. The germline gives CDR1 MGHRA, CDR2 YSYEKL. The CDR3 consists of 13 residues.

Only a few counts were recorded for this clonotype. The rearrangement joins TRBV4-1 to TRBJ2-7; TRBD2 matches at 12 bases. The CDR3 extends over 14 amino acids. Germline CDR1 MGHRA, CDR2 YSYEKL. The trim removed 4 bases at V and 7 bases at J, leaving 5 bases unmatched. The CDR3 DNA sequence: TGCGCCAGCAGCCCTAGCGGGGGGGCGGGTGAGCAGTACTTC. Protein product: CASSPSGGAGEQYF.

This clonotype was observed at least ten times. This sequence joins TRBV7-2 and TRBJ2-1, with D unresolved. The germline V gene has CDR1 SGHTA and CDR2 FQGNSA. With 5 bases removed from V and 10 bases from J, the gap between germline ends came to 9 bases. The CDR3 contains 11 residues. CDR3 in amino acids: CASSPFREQFF. As DNA, the CDR3 is TGTGCCAGCAGCCCCTTTCGGGAGCAGTTCTTC. Drawing the rest from reference TRBV7-2 and TRBJ2-1, the complete variable domain is GAGVSQSPSNKVTEKGKDVELRCDPISGHTALYWYRQSLGQGLEFLIYFQGNSAPDKSGLPSDRFSAERTGGSVSTLTIQRTQQEDSAVYLCASSPFREQFFGPGTRLTVL.

This clonotype was detected only a few times. The genes are TRBV6-5 and TRBJ1-1; possibly TRBD1 for D (5 bases). The CDR3 spans 16 residues. The germline V gene encodes CDR1 MNHEY and CDR2 SVGAGI. The V gene lost 2 bases and the J gene lost 0 bases, with 13 bases spanning the gap. The CDR3 loop reads CASSYISPGLNTEAFF. Written as DNA, the CDR3 is TGTGCCAGCAGTTACATTTCCCCAGGGCTGAACACTGAAGCTTTCTTT.

This clonotype occurred a few times. The chain recombines TRBV29-1 with TRBJ1-1; 10 nucleotides align to TRBD1. This CDR3 region has 12 residues. The ends lost 6 bases at V and 8 bases at J; junction bases unmatched: 6. Per germline, CDR1 SQVTM and CDR2 ANQGSEA. This CDR3 is CSVAGQGWEAFF. The DNA of the CDR3 is TGCAGCGTAGCGGGACAGGGGTGGGAAGCTTTCTTT.

In this sample, this clonotype turned up many times. J is TRBJ1-5 and V is TRBV7-8; a possible D gene is TRBD1 (5 bases). Per germline, CDR1 SGHVS and CDR2 FQNEAQ. The ends were cut back, 10 bases at V and 1 base at J, with 20 bases in the middle. The length of the CDR3 is 16 residues. CDR3 coding DNA: TGTGCCAACGAGGGCCCCCTACAGGAGAGCAATCAGCCCCAGCATTTT. Translating it yields CANEGPLQESNQPQHF.

In its sample, this clonotype was seen a few times. The J gene is TRBJ2-7, the V gene TRBV5-1; D not certain. The CDR3 runs to 12 residues. The germline V and J ends were trimmed by 6 bases and 5 bases, with 12 bases remaining between them. Germline CDR1 is SGHRS and CDR2 is YFSETQ. Here the CDR3 DNA reads TGCGCCAGCAAGGAAGGTTTGAACGAGCAGTACTTC. Residues: CASKEGLNEQYF.

The chain joins TRBV10-2 to TRBJ1-5; possibly TRBD1 for D (5 bases). The V end lost 4 bases, the J end lost 3 bases, and 19 bases lay between the germline ends. The CDR3 runs 17 residues. Germline assignment: CDR1 WSHSY and CDR2 SAAADI. CDR3: CASSVMQAWGPNQPQHF. The CDR3, as DNA: TGCGCCAGCAGTGTAATGCAGGCATGGGGCCCCAATCAGCCCCAGCATTTT.